What follows are 24 T cell receptor beta chains derived from one specimen sequenced in a study of blood T cells in healthy people across ages. A second PCR, run for roughly 7 to 11 cycles, used a sample-barcoded 5' primer plus a J-beta primer mix. One entry per CDR3 protein, called by TCRdb with MiXCR from the 5' RACE reads. This sample has around 800,000 distinct CDR3 sequences, with roughly 25% found just once. The same specimen was also included in a second study, on T cells of mothers and their children.

Sequences were obtained from blood. The source of these receptors is a boy between 10 and 17 years old in good health.

This chain connects TRBV9 to TRBJ1-2; a possible D gene is TRBD1 (5 bases). V was cut by 4 bases and J by 0 bases, with 16 bases left in between. This CDR3 is built from 16 residues. Per germline, CDR1 SGDLS and CDR2 YYNGEE. CDR3 in DNA: TGTGCCAGCAGCCGCTCAGGGATCAGGGCTAACTATGGCTACACCTTC. Protein: CASSRSGIRANYGYTF.

This clonotype was counted only a few times. The genes are TRBV9 and TRBJ2-1; possibly TRBD2 for D (7 bases). Trimming took off 0 bases at V and 0 bases at J, with 22 bases between the two ends. There are 20 residues in the CDR3. Germline lookup yields CDR1 SGDLS and CDR2 YYNGEE. CDR3 coding DNA: TGTGCCAGCAGCGTAGCCGGGCGGGGGCCTACCCTAAGCTCCTACAATGAGCAGTTCTTC. Protein product: CASSVAGRGPTLSSYNEQFF.

The chain links TRBV29-1 to TRBJ2-7; 7 nucleotides align to TRBD1. Trimming at V came to 1 base and at J to 4 bases, leaving 10 bases not matched to a gene. CDR1 and CDR2 from the germline V gene are SQVTM and ANQGSEA. The CDR3 sequence is 15 residues long. CDR3 nucleotides: TGCAGCGTTGAAGTTACCGGGACAGATTTTTACGAGCAGTACTTC. This sequence encodes CSVEVTGTDFYEQYF.

The chain recombines TRBV6-1 with TRBJ2-5, with D possibly being TRBD2 (6 bases). This CDR3 has 13 amino acids. Trimming took 10 bases from V and 2 from J, leaving 14 bases between them. Germline V gene sequence: CDR1 MNHNS, CDR2 SASEGT. The CDR3, as DNA: TGTGCCAACAGGAGGGGCTTACAAGAGACCCAGTACTTC. Its translation: CANRRGLQETQYF.

This clonotype was observed a handful of times. The chain is built from TRBV27 and TRBJ1-2; tentative D call: TRBD1 (5 bases). The V gene's germline CDR1 is MNHEY and CDR2 SMNVEV (reference sequence). V lost 7 bases, J lost 0 bases, and 12 bases lay in between. The CDR3 covers 14 residues. The CDR3 sequence is CASTPGGTNYGYTF. The CDR3 coding sequence is TGTGCCAGCACCCCCGGGGGAACTAACTATGGCTACACCTTC.

The sample holds a few counts of this clonotype. The rearrangement joins TRBV12-3 or TRBV12-4 to TRBJ2-5, with 13 bases matching TRBD2. Near its end, the DNA agrees better with TRBJ2-7, so the J call may be wrong. The CDR3 extends over 17 amino acids. For the CDR3, the DNA is TGTGCCAGCAATCCCCTTGGGACTAGCGGGGACTCCTACGAGCAGTACTTC. It is translated as CASNPLGTSGDSYEQYF.

The V call is TRBV12-3 or TRBV12-4, the J call TRBJ2-5; TRBD2 matches at 11 bases. This CDR3 has 16 amino acids. V lost 5 bases and J lost 4; bases outside the gene matches: 9. Here the CDR3 reads CASSPSTSGTGETQYF. DNA for the CDR3: TGTGCCAGCAGTCCATCGACTAGCGGGACCGGAGAGACCCAGTACTTC.

In its sample, this clonotype was seen a few times. The chain is built from TRBV15 and TRBJ1-2, with a tentative D call TRBD1 (6 bases). In germline, CDR1 is LNHNV, CDR2 YYDKDF (reference sequence). The germline V and J ends were trimmed by 6 bases and 2 bases, with 10 bases remaining between them. The CDR3 runs to 13 residues. The CDR3 spells CATSPGANYGYTF. The DNA for the CDR3 is TGTGCCACCAGTCCGGGGGCGAACTATGGCTACACCTTC.

The chain carries TRBV7-2 and TRBJ2-5; 7 bases match TRBD1. Germline CDR1 reads SGHTA; CDR2 reads FQGNSA. Trimming removed 6 bases from V and 3 bases from J; junction bases left unmatched: 7. The CDR3 sequence is 14 residues long. The CDR3 region has the DNA TGTGCCAGCAGTTTGACAGGGCCAAAAGAGACCCAGTACTTC. This encodes CASSLTGPKETQYF.

The chain recombines TRBV6-6 with TRBJ2-1; 8 nucleotides match TRBD2. TRBJ2-7 explains the end of the DNA better; the J call may be wrong. Per germline, CDR1 MNHNY and CDR2 SVGAGI (reference sequence). CDR3 size: 14 residues. The CDR3 DNA reads as TGTGCCAGCAGTTACCTCGGCGGGAGGTACGAGCAGTACTTC. It encodes CASSYLGGRYEQYF.

The rearrangement uses TRBV7-9 and TRBJ2-1; TRBD2 agrees at 11 bases. This CDR3 contains 15 residues. The V gene end was trimmed by 4 bases and the J gene end by 8 bases; junction bases not matched to a gene: 7. CDR1 SEHNR and CDR2 FQNEAQ come from the germline V gene (reference sequence). CDR3 coding DNA: TGTGCCAGCAGCTCACATAGCGGGGGGGCCTATGAGCAGTTCTTC. Its protein product is CASSSHSGGAYEQFF.

The table lists this clonotype with a few counts. The V gene is TRBV18, the J gene TRBJ2-5, with a possible D match to TRBD1 (5 bases). The CDR3 loop spans 15 amino acids. The ends were cut back, 6 bases at V and 1 base at J, with 15 bases in the middle. CDR1 KGHSH and CDR2 LQKENI come from the germline V gene. Here the CDR3 reads CASSPRETVQETQYF. CDR3 in DNA: TGTGCCAGCTCCCCGAGAGAGACAGTCCAAGAGACCCAGTACTTC.

The chain links TRBV12-3 or TRBV12-4 to TRBJ1-1; a possible D gene is TRBD1 (5 bases). The ends were cut back, 4 bases at V and 7 bases at J, with 10 bases in the middle. The CDR3 has 12 residues. The CDR3: CASSSGPFEAFF. The CDR3, as DNA: TGTGCCAGCAGTTCGGGACCGTTTGAAGCTTTCTTT.

This clonotype occurred a few times. This rearrangement joins TRBV18 to TRBJ2-5, with D perhaps TRBD1 (6 bases). The V and J ends lost 3 bases and 11 bases respectively, with 19 bases between them. CDR3 length: 14 residues. CDR1 is KGHSH, CDR2 LQKENI, per germline. CDR3 DNA: TGTGCCAGCTCACCGGAACAGGGCCTGGGGGAGCAGTACTTC. As protein: CASSPEQGLGEQYF.

This chain connects TRBV11-2 to TRBJ2-1; D unclear. The ends were cut back, 5 bases at V and 7 bases at J, with 6 bases in the middle. From germline, CDR1 is SGHAT and CDR2 FQNNGV. The CDR3 length is 11 residues. For the CDR3, the DNA is TGTGCCAGCAGCCCTATAAATGAGCAGTTCTTC. Its translation: CASSPINEQFF.

The chain joins TRBV29-1 to TRBJ2-1; either TRBD1 or TRBD2 may supply D (7 bases each). The CDR3 spans 16 residues. Germline V CDR1 and CDR2: SQVTM, ANQGSEA. V lost 6 bases, J lost 2 bases, and 20 bases lay in between. The CDR3 is CSVDSLTGRAYNEQFF. The CDR3 DNA reads TGCAGCGTCGACTCACTGACAGGGAGGGCCTACAATGAGCAGTTCTTC.

This clonotype was detected a few times. The rearrangement links TRBV20-1 to TRBJ2-1; 14 bases match TRBD2. The CDR3 is 17 amino acids. V dropped 3 bases and J dropped 8; count of bases not matched to a gene: 12. Germline V gives CDR1 DFQATT, CDR2 SNEGSKA (reference sequence). As DNA, the CDR3 is TGCAGTGCTAGTCCCCTGACTAGCGGGGGGGCCAAGTATGAGCAGTTCTTC. Residues: CSASPLTSGGAKYEQFF.

This rearrangement joins TRBV30 to TRBJ2-6, with D possibly TRBD1 on 6 matching bases. Germline V CDR1 and CDR2: GTSNPN, SVGIG (reference sequence). The CDR3 runs to 18 residues. V was trimmed by 8 bases and J by 0 bases, leaving 23 bases between them. CDR3 coding DNA: TGTGCCGGGAAGCAACAGGGAAGAGGATCCTCTGGGGCCAACGTCCTGACTTTC. Encoded protein: CAGKQQGRGSSGANVLTF.

V and J are TRBV5-1 and TRBJ2-2; weak D call: TRBD2 (7 bases). The CDR3 contains 14 residues. In germline, CDR1 is SGHRS, CDR2 YFSETQ. V dropped 6 bases and J dropped 4 bases, with 13 bases sitting between them. Here the CDR3 DNA reads TGCGCCAGCATCGAGGGGGGGAGCACCGGGGAGCTGTTTTTT. Protein sequence: CASIEGGSTGELFF.

The chain joins TRBV24-1 to TRBJ1-5, with TRBD1 matching 12 bases. V lost 12 bases to trimming and J lost 7 bases; unmatched junction nucleotides: 6. This CDR3 comprises 13 residues. Germline V lookup: CDR1 KGHDR, CDR2 SFDVKD. The CDR3, as DNA: TGTGCCGCGGGACAGGGGGCAGGGCAGCCCCAGCATTTT. As protein: CAAGQGAGQPQHF.

The gene calls are TRBV5-1 and TRBJ2-6; D is uncertain. The CDR3 spans 17 residues. Trimming removed 0 bases at V and 1 base at J, with 11 bases between. Germline V lookup: CDR1 SGHRS, CDR2 YFSETQ. The CDR3 reads CASSLVLLGSGANVLTF. DNA of the CDR3: TGCGCCAGCAGCTTGGTCCTTCTAGGTTCTGGGGCCAACGTCCTGACTTTC.

This clonotype was seen at least ten times. The V and J genes are TRBV11-2 and TRBJ2-5; 7 bases align to TRBD2. With V trimmed by 1 base and J by 2 bases, 4 bases remained unmatched. The germline V gene encodes CDR1 SGHAT and CDR2 FQNNGV. This CDR3 comprises 15 residues. The CDR3 DNA sequence: TGTGCCAGCAGCTTAGGCCTAGCGGCTCAAGAGACCCAGTACTTC. Protein product: CASSLGLAAQETQYF.

This clonotype was found a few times. The chain has TRBV12-3 or TRBV12-4 and TRBJ2-4; D not resolved. The CDR3 runs 11 residues. Trimming took 7 bases from V and 9 from J, leaving 10 bases between them. CDR3 sequence: CASTYMGIQYF. DNA of the CDR3: TGTGCCAGCACCTACATGGGCATTCAGTACTTC.

This clonotype was found a few times. The chain joins TRBV24-1 to TRBJ1-2; possible D gene TRBD1, 6 bases. Germline V gives CDR1 KGHDR, CDR2 SFDVKD. This CDR3 is built from 14 residues. V shed 3 bases and J shed 8 bases, with 15 bases lying between them. CDR3 amino acids: CATSDPPDSGGYTF. The CDR3 nucleotides are TGTGCCACCAGTGATCCACCGGACAGTGGGGGCTACACCTTC.